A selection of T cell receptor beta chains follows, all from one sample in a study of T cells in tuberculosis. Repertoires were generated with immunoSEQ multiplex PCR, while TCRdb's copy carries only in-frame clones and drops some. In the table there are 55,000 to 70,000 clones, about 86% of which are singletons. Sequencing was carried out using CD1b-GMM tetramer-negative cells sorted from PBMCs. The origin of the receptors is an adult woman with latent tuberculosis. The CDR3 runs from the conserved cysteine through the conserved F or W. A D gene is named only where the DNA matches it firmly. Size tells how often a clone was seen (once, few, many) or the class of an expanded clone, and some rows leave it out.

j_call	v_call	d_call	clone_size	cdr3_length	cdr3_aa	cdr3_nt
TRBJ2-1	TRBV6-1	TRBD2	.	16	CASSETSGGSLNEQFF	TGTGCCAGCAGTGAGACTAGCGGGGGGTCTCTCAATGAGCAGTTCTTC
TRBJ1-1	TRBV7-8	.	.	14	CASSRRALNTEAFF	TGTGCCAGCAGCAGGAGAGCCCTGAACACTGAAGCTTTCTTT
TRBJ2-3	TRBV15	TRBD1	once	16	CATSRDGTGRSKAQYF	TGTGCCACCAGCAGAGATGGGACAGGCCGGAGTAAAGCGCAGTATTTT
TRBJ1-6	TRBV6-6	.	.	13	CASSPGQNSPLHF	TGTGCCAGCAGTCCGGGACAAAATTCCCCCCTCCACTTT
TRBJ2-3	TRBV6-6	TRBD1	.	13	CASSFRGPDTQYF	TGTGCCAGCAGTTTCAGGGGGCCAGATACGCAGTATTTT
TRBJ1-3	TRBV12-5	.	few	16	CASGLARAVSGNTIYF	TGTGCTAGTGGTTTGGCAAGAGCCGTCTCTGGAAACACCATATATTTT
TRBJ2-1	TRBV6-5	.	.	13	CASRTGTYNEQFF	TGTGCCAGCCGGACTGGTACCTACAATGAGCAGTTCTTC
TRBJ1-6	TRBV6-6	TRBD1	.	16	CASSQIQGARDSPLHF	TGTGCCAGCAGTCAAATACAGGGGGCGCGTGATTCACCCCTCCACTTT
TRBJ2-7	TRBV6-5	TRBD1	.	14	CASSYGTGRYEQYF	TGTGCCAGCAGTTACGGGACAGGTCGCTACGAGCAGTACTTC
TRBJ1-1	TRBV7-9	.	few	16	CASSFLKGGGNTEAFF	TGTGCCAGCAGCTTCTTGAAAGGGGGTGGGAACACTGAAGCTTTCTTT
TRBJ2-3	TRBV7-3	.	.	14	CASSFSGDTDTQYF	TGTGCCAGCAGCTTCTCAGGGGACACAGATACGCAGTATTTT
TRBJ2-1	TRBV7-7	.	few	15	CASRVFYSPSREQFF	TGTGCCAGCAGGGTATTCTACTCCCCGAGTCGCGAGCAGTTCTTC
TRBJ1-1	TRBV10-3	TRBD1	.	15	CAISESGQGAGKAFF	TGTGCCATCAGTGAGTCGGGACAGGGGGCTGGGAAAGCTTTCTTT
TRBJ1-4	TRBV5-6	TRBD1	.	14	CASSLGGGREKLFF	TGTGCCAGCAGCTTGGGAGGGGGCAGGGAAAAACTGTTTTTT
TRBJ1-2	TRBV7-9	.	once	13	CASSTTGYPGYTF	TGTGCCAGCAGTACTACAGGGTACCCTGGCTACACCTTC
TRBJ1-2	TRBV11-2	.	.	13	CASSLAENYGYTF	TGTGCCAGCAGCTTAGCGGAGAACTATGGCTACACCTTC
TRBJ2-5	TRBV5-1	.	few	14	CASSLGGSQETQYF	TGCGCCAGCAGCTTGGGAGGGAGCCAAGAGACCCAGTACTTC